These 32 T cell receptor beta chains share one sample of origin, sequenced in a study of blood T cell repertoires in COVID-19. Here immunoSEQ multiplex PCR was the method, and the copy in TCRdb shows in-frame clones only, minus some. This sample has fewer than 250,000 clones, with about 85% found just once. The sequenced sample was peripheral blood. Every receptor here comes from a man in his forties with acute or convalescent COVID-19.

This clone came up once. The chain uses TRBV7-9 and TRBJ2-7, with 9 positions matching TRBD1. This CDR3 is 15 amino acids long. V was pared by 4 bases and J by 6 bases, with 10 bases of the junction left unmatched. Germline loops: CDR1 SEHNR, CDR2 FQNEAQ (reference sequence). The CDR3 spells CASSSSPGTGPEQYF. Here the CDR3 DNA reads TGTGCCAGCAGCTCCAGTCCCGGGACAGGGCCCGAGCAGTACTTC.

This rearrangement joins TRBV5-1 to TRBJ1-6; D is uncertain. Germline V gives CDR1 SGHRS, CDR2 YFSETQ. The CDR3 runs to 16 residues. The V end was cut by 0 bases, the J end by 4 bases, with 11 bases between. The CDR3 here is CASSLAITAYNSPLHF. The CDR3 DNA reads TGCGCCAGCAGCTTGGCCATCACAGCTTATAATTCACCCCTCCACTTT.

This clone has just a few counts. The CDR3 nucleotides read TGTGCCATCAGTAACTCGAGGGAGTCAGAAGCTTTCTTT. Translated, it gives CAISNSRESEAFF. The chain joins TRBV10-3 to TRBJ1-1; no reliable D call. This CDR3 region has 13 residues. The V end was cut by 5 bases, the J end by 8 bases, with 15 bases between. The germline gives CDR1 ENHRY, CDR2 SYGVKD.

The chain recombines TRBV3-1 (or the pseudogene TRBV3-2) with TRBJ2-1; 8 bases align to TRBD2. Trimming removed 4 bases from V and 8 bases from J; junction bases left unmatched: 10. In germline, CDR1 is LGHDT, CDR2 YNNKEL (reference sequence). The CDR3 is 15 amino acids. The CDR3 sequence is CASSRAAGGWDEQFF. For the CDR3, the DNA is TGTGCCAGCAGCCGTGCGGCGGGGGGCTGGGATGAGCAGTTCTTC.

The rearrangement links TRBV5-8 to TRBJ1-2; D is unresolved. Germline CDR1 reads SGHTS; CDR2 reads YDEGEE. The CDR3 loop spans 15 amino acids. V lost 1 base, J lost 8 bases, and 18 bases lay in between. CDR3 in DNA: TGTGCCAGCAGCTTGTTTGTGTCTGTGATTCGGGGCTACACCTTC. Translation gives CASSLFVSVIRGYTF.

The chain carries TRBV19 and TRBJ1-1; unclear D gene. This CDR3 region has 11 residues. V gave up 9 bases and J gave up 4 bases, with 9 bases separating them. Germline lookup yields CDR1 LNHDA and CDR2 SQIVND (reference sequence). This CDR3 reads CASQTFTEAFF. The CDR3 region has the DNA TGTGCCAGCCAAACTTTCACTGAAGCTTTCTTT.

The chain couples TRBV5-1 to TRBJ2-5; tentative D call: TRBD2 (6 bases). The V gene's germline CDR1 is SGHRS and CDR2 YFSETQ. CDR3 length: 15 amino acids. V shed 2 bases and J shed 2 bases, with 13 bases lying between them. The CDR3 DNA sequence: TGCGCCAGCAGCTTTCTGCGGGGCGGTCAAGAGACCCAGTACTTC. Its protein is CASSFLRGGQETQYF.

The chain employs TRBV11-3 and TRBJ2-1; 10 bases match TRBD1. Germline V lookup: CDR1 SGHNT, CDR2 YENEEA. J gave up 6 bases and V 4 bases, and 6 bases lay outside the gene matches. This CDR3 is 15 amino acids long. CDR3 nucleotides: TGTGCCAGCAGCTCGGGACAGGGGTTGGTCAATGAGCAGTTCTTC. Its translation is CASSSGQGLVNEQFF.

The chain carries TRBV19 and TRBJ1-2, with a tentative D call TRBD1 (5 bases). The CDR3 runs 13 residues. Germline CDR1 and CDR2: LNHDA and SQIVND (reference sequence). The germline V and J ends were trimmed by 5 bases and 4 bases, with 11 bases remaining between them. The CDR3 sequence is CASSPARAYGYTF. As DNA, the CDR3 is TGTGCCAGTAGTCCCGCCAGGGCCTATGGCTACACCTTC. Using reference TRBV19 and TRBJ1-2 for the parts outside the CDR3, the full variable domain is DGGITQSPKYLFRKEGQNVTLSCEQNLNHDAMYWYRQDPGQGLRLIYYSQIVNDFQKGDIAEGYSVSREKKESFPLTVTSAQKNPTAFYLCASSPARAYGYTFGSGTRLTVV.

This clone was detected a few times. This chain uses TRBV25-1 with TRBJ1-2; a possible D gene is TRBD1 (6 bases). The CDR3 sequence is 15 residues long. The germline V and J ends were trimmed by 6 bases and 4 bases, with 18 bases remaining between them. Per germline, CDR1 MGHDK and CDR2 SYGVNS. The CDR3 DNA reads TGTGCCAGCAGCCACCTTTTGGACAGTACCTATGGCTACACCTTC. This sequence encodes CASSHLLDSTYGYTF.

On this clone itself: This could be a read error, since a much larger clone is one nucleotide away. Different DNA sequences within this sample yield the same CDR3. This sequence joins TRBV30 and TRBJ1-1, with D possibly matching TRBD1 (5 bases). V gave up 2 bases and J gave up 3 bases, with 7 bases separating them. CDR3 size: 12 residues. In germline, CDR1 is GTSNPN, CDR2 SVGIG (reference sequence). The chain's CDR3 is CAWSPGHTEAFF. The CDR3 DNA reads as TGTGCCTGGAGTCCAGGGCACACTGAAGCTTTCTTT.

CDR3 DNA sequence: TGTGCCTGGAGTAGGGGGTCCGGGGCCAACGTCCTGACTTTC. The encoded protein is CAWSRGSGANVLTF. The genes are TRBV30 and TRBJ2-6, with a tentative D call TRBD1 (6 bases). Trimming left V 2 bases short and J 4 bases short, with 9 bases between. Germline assignment: CDR1 GTSNPN and CDR2 SVGIG (reference sequence). This CDR3 is 14 amino acids long.

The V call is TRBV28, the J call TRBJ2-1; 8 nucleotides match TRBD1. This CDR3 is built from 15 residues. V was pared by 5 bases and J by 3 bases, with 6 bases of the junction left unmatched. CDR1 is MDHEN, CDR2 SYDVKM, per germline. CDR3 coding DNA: TGTGCCAGCAGTCCTGGACAGGGTTACTACAATGAGCAGTTCTTC. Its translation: CASSPGQGYYNEQFF.

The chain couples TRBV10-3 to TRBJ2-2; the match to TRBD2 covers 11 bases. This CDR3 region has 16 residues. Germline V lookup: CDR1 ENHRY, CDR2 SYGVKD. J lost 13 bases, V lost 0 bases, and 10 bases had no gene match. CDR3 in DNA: TGTGCCATCAGTGAGTCGACTAGCGGGGCTCTGGTTCGGCTGTTTTTT. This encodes CAISESTSGALVRLFF.

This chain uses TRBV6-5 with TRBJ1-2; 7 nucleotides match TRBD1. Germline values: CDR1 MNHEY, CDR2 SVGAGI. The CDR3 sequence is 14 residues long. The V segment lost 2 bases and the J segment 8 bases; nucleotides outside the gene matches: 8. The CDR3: CASSYARQGEGYTF. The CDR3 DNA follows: TGTGCCAGCAGTTACGCGAGACAGGGCGAAGGCTACACCTTC.

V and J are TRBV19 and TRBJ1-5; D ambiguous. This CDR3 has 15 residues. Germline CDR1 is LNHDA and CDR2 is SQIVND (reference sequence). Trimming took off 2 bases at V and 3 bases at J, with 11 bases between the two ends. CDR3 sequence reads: CASSISVPFNQPQHF. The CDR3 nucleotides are TGTGCCAGTAGTATATCGGTCCCTTTCAATCAGCCCCAGCATTTT.

The DNA for the CDR3 is TGTGCCAGCTCACTGGGACAGGGGCAGAACACCGGGGAGCTGTTTTTT. Translated, it gives CASSLGQGQNTGELFF. The rearrangement joins TRBV18 to TRBJ2-2, with 10 bases lining up with TRBD1. The trim removed 4 bases at V and 1 base at J, leaving 3 bases unmatched. The CDR3 runs to 16 residues. The germline V gene encodes CDR1 KGHSH and CDR2 LQKENI.

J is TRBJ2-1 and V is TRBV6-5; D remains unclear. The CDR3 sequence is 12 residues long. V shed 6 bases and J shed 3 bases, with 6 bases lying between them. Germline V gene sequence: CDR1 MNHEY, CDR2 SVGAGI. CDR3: CASSPGYNEQFF. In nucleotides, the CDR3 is TGTGCCAGCAGCCCAGGCTACAATGAGCAGTTCTTC.

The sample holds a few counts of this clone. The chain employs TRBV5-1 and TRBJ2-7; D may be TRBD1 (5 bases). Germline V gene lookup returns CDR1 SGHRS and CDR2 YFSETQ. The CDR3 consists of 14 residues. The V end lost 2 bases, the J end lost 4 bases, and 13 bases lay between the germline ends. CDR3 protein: CASSFTSTGYEQYF. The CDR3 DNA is TGCGCCAGCAGCTTTACCTCAACAGGTTACGAGCAGTACTTC.

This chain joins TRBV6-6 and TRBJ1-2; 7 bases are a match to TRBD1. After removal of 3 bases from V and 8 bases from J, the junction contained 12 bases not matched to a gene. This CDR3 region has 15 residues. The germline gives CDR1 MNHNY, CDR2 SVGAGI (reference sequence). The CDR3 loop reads CASSYTRTGEDGYTF. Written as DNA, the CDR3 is TGTGCCAGCAGTTATACTCGCACAGGGGAAGACGGCTACACCTTC.

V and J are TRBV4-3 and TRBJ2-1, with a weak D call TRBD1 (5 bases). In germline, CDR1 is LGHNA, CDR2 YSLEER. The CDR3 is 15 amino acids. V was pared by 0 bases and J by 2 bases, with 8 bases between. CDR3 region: CASSQDSGPYNEQFF. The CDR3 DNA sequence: TGCGCCAGCAGCCAAGATTCAGGGCCCTACAATGAGCAGTTCTTC.

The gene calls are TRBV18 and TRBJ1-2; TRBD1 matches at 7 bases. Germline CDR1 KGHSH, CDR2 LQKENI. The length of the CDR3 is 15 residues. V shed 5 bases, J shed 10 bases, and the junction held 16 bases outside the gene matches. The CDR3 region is CASSLQGQLRDLYTF. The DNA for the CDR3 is TGTGCCAGCTCATTACAGGGACAGCTGAGAGACCTCTACACCTTC. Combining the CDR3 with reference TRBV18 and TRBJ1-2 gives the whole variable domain NAGVMQNPRHLVRRRGQEARLRCSPMKGHSHVYWYRQLPEEGLKFMVYLQKENIIDESGMPKERFSAEFPKEGPSILRIQQVVRGDSAAYFCASSLQGQLRDLYTFGSGTRLTVV.

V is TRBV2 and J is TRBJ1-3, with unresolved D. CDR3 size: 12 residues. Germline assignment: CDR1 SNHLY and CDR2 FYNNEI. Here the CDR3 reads CAMGQAGNTIYF. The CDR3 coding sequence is TGTGCTATGGGTCAGGCTGGAAACACCATATATTTT.

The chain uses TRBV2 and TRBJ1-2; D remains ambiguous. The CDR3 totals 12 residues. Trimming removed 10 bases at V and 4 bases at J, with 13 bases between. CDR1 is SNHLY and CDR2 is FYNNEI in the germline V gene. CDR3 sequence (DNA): TGTGCCATAGTTTCCGATAGCTATGGCTACACCTTC. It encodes CAIVSDSYGYTF.

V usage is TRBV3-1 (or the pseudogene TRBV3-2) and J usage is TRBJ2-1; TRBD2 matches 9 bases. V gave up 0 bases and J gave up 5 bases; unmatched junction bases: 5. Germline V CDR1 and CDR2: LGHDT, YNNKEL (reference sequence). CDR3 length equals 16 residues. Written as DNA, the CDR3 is TGTGCCAGCAGCCAAGATGGGGGACTAGCCAACAATGAGCAGTTCTTC. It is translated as CASSQDGGLANNEQFF.

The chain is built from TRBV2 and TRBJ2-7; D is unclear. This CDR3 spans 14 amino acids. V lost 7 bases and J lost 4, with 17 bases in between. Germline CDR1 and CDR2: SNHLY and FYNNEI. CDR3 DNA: TGTGCCAGCAATCCCCGAGGCAGAGAATACGAGCAGTACTTC. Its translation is CASNPRGREYEQYF.

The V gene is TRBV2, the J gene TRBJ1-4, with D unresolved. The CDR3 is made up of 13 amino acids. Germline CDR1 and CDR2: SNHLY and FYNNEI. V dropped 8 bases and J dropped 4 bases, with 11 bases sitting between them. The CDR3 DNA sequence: TGTGCCAGCGAGAGACTCCTTAATGAAAAACTGTTTTTT. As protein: CASERLLNEKLFF.

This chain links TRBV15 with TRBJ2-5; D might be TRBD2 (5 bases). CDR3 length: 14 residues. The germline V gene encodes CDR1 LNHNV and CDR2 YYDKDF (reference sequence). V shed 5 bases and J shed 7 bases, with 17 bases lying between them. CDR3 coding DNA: TGTGCCACCAGCGGGCCCCCGGGGTCGGGGACCCAGTACTTC. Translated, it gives CATSGPPGSGTQYF.

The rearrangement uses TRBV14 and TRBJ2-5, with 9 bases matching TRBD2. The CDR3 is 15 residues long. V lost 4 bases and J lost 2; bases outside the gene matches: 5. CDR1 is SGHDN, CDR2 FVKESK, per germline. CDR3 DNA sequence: TGTGCCAGCAGCCTTAGACTAGCGGTACAAGAGACCCAGTACTTC. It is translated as CASSLRLAVQETQYF.

The CDR3 nucleotides read TGTGCCAGCAGGGATCCCGGGACAGGGAAAGAGACCCAGTACTTC. Protein product: CASRDPGTGKETQYF. The chain joins TRBV6-5 to TRBJ2-5, with 9 bases matching TRBD1. The J segment lost 3 bases and the V segment lost 6 bases, leaving 8 bases of the junction unmatched. CDR3 length equals 15 residues. Germline values: CDR1 MNHEY, CDR2 SVGAGI.

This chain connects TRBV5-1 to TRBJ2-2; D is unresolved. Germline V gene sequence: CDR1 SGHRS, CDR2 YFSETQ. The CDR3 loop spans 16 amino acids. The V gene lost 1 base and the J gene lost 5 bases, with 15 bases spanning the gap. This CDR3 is CASSLWSEDRTGELFF. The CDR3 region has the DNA TGCGCCAGCAGCTTGTGGAGCGAGGATAGGACCGGGGAGCTGTTTTTT. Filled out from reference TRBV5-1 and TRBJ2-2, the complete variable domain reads KAGVTQTPRYLIKTRGQQVTLSCSPISGHRSVSWYQQTPGQGLQFLFEYFSETQRNKGNFPGRFSGRQFSNSRSEMNVSTLELGDSALYLCASSLWSEDRTGELFFGEGSRLTVL.

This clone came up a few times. For the CDR3, the DNA is TGTGCCAGCAGCTTCCCGGGGTTCGGTTACTACGAGCAGTACTTC. Translation: CASSFPGFGYYEQYF. V gene TRBV7-3 combines with J gene TRBJ2-7; TRBD2 might be the D (5 bases). The CDR3 is made up of 15 amino acids. The V end was cut by 3 bases, the J end by 3 bases, with 15 bases between. Germline V gene data show CDR1 as SGHTA and CDR2 as FQGTGA.